Listed below are T cell receptor beta chains from one sample, sequenced in a study of cytomegalovirus exposure and HLA in healthy donors. Generated by immunoSEQ multiplex PCR, the TCRdb table keeps only in-frame clones and is missing some. The sample consists of 150,000 to 250,000 clones, approximately 85% of them appearing once. The material sequenced was PBMCs. The receptors stem from a woman between 45 and 60 years old in good health and CMV-seropositive. Both conserved end residues are part of each CDR3. Fields, in order: clone size, J gene, D gene, V gene, CDR3 protein, CDR3 DNA. A D gene is named only where the DNA matches it firmly. Part of the rows lack a size; the others show once, few, many or a class for expanded clones.

-,TRBJ2-1,TRBD2,TRBV10-3,CATLAGGGFGEQFF,TGTGCCACCCTAGCGGGAGGGGGTTTTGGTGAGCAGTTCTTC
few,TRBJ2-7,TRBD2,TRBV11-2,CASSRLAARPYEQYF,TGTGCCAGCAGCCGACTAGCGGCCCGACCCTACGAGCAGTACTTC
-,TRBJ2-7,-,TRBV29-1,CSVEDGTRGGQYF,TGCAGCGTTGAAGACGGCACACGAGGGGGGCAGTACTTC
-,TRBJ2-2,-,TRBV7-8,CASSLSTLGNTGELFF,TGTGCCAGCAGCTTAAGTACACTAGGGAACACCGGGGAGCTGTTTTTT
-,TRBJ1-5,-,TRBV28,CASSPRISNQPQHF,TGTGCCAGCAGTCCGCGGATAAGCAATCAGCCCCAGCATTTT
few,TRBJ2-1,TRBD2,TRBV4-1,CASSPGLADLRHEQFF,TGCGCCAGCAGCCCCGGACTAGCGGATTTAAGGCATGAGCAGTTCTTC
-,TRBJ2-1,TRBD2,TRBV28,CASSSSGSDSYNEQFF,TGTGCCAGCAGTTCTAGCGGGAGTGACTCCTACAATGAGCAGTTCTTC
-,TRBJ2-1,TRBD1,TRBV30,CAWSSRDRVSNEQFF,TGTGCCTGGAGTTCCCGGGACAGGGTTTCCAATGAGCAGTTCTTC
-,TRBJ1-3,-,TRBV7-9,CSSSRTSSSGNTIYF,TGTTCCAGCAGTCGGACTTCGAGCTCTGGAAACACCATATATTTT
-,TRBJ2-5,-,TRBV7-8,CASRRGHPKETQYF,TGTGCCAGCAGGCGGGGGCACCCGAAAGAGACCCAGTACTTC
-,TRBJ2-3,-,TRBV12-5,CASGSHSDTQYF,TGTGCTAGTGGTTCACATTCGGATACGCAGTATTTT
-,TRBJ1-4,-,TRBV2,CASSEEAATNEKLFF,TGTGCCAGCAGTGAAGAGGCGGCAACTAATGAAAAACTGTTTTTT
-,TRBJ2-6,-,TRBV30,CAWSFKRSGANGLTF,TGTGCCTGGAGTTTTAAGCGCTCTGGGGCCAACGGCCTGACTTTC
-,TRBJ1-4,TRBD1,TRBV10-2,CASSETGANEKLFF,TGCGCCAGCAGTGAGACAGGGGCTAACGAAAAACTGTTTTTT
-,TRBJ2-3,TRBD2,TRBV28,CASSSSGASGPDTQYF,TGTGCCAGCAGTTCCAGTGGGGCTAGCGGGCCAGATACGCAGTATTTT
-,TRBJ2-5,TRBD1,TRBV30,CAWSGQGAETQYF,TGTGCCTGGTCGGGACAGGGGGCAGAGACCCAGTACTTC
-,TRBJ2-7,TRBD2,TRBV28,CASSEGTSGYYEQYF,TGTGCCAGCAGTGAGGGGACTAGCGGTTACTACGAGCAGTACTTC
-,TRBJ1-2,-,TRBV27,CASSLSPLGGGYTF,TGTGCCAGCAGTTTATCCCCTCTCGGCGGGGGCTACACCTTC
few,TRBJ2-7,TRBD1,TRBV7-7,CASPGQLIYEQYF,TGTGCTAGCCCGGGACAGCTGATCTACGAGCAGTACTTC
-,TRBJ2-1,-,TRBV2,CASGSQGKHNEQFF,TGTGCCAGCGGATCCCAGGGGAAGCACAATGAGCAGTTCTTC
-,TRBJ1-2,-,TRBV19,CASSIDRQGLYGYTF,TGTGCCAGTAGTATAGATCGGCAGGGCCTCTATGGCTACACCTTC
few,TRBJ2-5,-,TRBV7-9,CASSPGRPYQETQYF,TGTGCCAGCAGCCCCGGGAGACCGTACCAAGAGACCCAGTACTTC
-,TRBJ2-5,TRBD2,TRBV27,CASSETSGDQETQYF,TGTGCCAGCAGCGAGACTAGCGGGGACCAAGAGACCCAGTACTTC
-,TRBJ1-1,-,TRBV7-3,CASSLTGGSSTEAFF,TGTGCCAGCAGCTTAACCGGGGGGAGTAGCACTGAAGCTTTCTTT
-,TRBJ1-4,-,TRBV4-1,CTSSQVGGRGEKLFF,TGCACCAGCAGCCAAGTGGGCGGGAGGGGTGAAAAACTGTTTTTT
-,TRBJ1-6,TRBD1,TRBV11-2,CASSSGQAYNSPLHF,TGTGCCAGCAGCTCTGGACAGGCCTATAATTCACCCCTCCACTTT
-,TRBJ1-1,TRBD1,TRBV5-1,CASSTLTGAERNTEAFF,TGCGCCAGCAGCACCCTGACAGGGGCGGAGAGGAACACTGAAGCTTTCTTT
-,TRBJ2-7,-,TRBV20-1,CSARGPHEQYF,TGCAGTGCTAGAGGGCCCCACGAGCAGTACTTC
-,TRBJ2-7,-,TRBV27,CASGLTSRSYEQYF,TGTGCCAGCGGACTGACTAGTAGGTCCTACGAGCAGTACTTC
-,TRBJ2-5,-,TRBV5-1,CASSSYLTGQETQYF,TGCGCCAGCAGCTCTTACCTGACAGGTCAAGAGACCCAGTACTTC
once,TRBJ2-7,-,TRBV30,CAWNIVNYEQYF,TGTGCTTGGAATATAGTCAACTACGAGCAGTACTTC
-,TRBJ2-2,-,TRBV5-1,CASSLVGFTTGELFF,TGCGCCAGCAGCTTGGTCGGTTTTACCACCGGGGAGCTGTTTTTT
-,TRBJ2-7,TRBD2,TRBV5-5,CASSRGPLAGGSYEQYF,TGTGCCAGCAGCCGTGGGCCCCTAGCGGGGGGTTCCTACGAGCAGTACTTC
-,TRBJ2-5,-,TRBV14,CASSQAVETQYF,TGTGCCAGCAGCCAAGCCGTTGAGACCCAGTACTTC
-,TRBJ2-7,TRBD1,TRBV28,CASSPTGSGAYEQYF,TGTGCCAGCAGTCCGACAGGGTCAGGGGCCTACGAGCAGTACTTC
few,TRBJ1-1,-,TRBV6-5,CASSPGFGGTEAFF,TGTGCCAGCAGTCCCGGGTTCGGGGGCACTGAAGCTTTCTTT
once,TRBJ2-5,-,TRBV7-8,CASSTRLVRYVTQYF,TGTGCCAGCAGCACTCGACTTGTCCGATATGTGACCCAGTACTTC
-,TRBJ2-5,TRBD1,TRBV18,CASSGQGRLQETQYF,TGTGCCAGCTCAGGACAGGGAAGACTTCAAGAGACCCAGTACTTC
-,TRBJ1-1,TRBD1,TRBV6-5,CASSRSGTEEAFF,TGTGCCAGCAGTCGATCCGGGACAGAAGAAGCTTTCTTT
-,TRBJ2-1,-,TRBV18,CASSPSSFANEQFF,TGTGCCAGCTCACCATCGAGCTTTGCCAATGAGCAGTTCTTC
once,TRBJ2-1,TRBD2,TRBV6-1,CASSPGGEVQFF,TGTGCCAGCAGTCCCGGGGGGGAGGTGCAGTTCTTC
-,TRBJ1-1,-,TRBV11-3,CASSGGGTEAFF,TGTGCCAGCAGCGGGGGGGGCACTGAAGCTTTCTTT
-,TRBJ2-7,-,TRBV29-1,CSVRGRGDEQYF,TGCAGCGTTAGGGGCAGGGGCGACGAGCAGTACTTC
-,TRBJ2-4,TRBD1,TRBV7-2,CASSLASRQGSQYF,TGTGCCAGCAGCTTAGCATCCCGACAGGGTTCCCAGTACTTC
-,TRBJ2-1,-,TRBV4-2,CASSQEAEQFF,TGTGCCAGCAGCCAAGAAGCCGAGCAGTTCTTC
few,TRBJ2-5,-,TRBV5-4,CASSLDQGSGETQYF,TGTGCCAGCAGCTTGGACCAGGGGAGTGGTGAGACCCAGTACTTC
-,TRBJ2-5,TRBD2,TRBV5-4,CASRIRTSGGETQYF,TGTGCCAGCAGGATTAGGACTAGCGGGGGAGAGACCCAGTACTTC